This TCR beta chain was identified during a study of OX40 agonist ivuxolimab in advanced cancers. With respect to the entire study: Ivuxolimab was a fully human IgG2 agonistic monoclonal antibody targeting the costimulatory receptor OX40 (CD134). Intravenous ivuxolimab was administered to patients every 2 weeks at six dose levels: 0.01, 0.1, 0.3, 1.5, 3 and 10 mg/kg. Of the approximately 50 dose-escalation patients, hepatocellular carcinoma was present in approximately 20, melanoma in approximately 15, renal cell carcinoma in 9 and head and neck cancer in 9. In the dose-escalation cohort, around four fifths of patients were male, and the mean age was approximately 60 years, with a range of roughly 20 to 80. Patients were allowed to have had prior anti-PD-1, anti-PD-L1 or anti-CTLA-4 therapy, and approximately 40% of the dose-escalation patients had been treated with checkpoint inhibitors. Partial responses occurred in three dose-escalation patients: two with cutaneous melanoma and one with hepatocellular carcinoma. The point of sequencing TCRbeta in the periphery was to test whether ivuxolimab changed TCR sequence diversity and drove clonal T-cell expansion. The monotherapy dose-escalation portion (N = 52 patients) of the phase I ivuxolimab trial is reported in the paper.

As concerns this clone: No cognate antigen has been identified for it. No base-level quality is on record; no much larger clone is a single base apart.

Patients with a history of autoimmune disease or receiving systemic immunosuppression were excluded from the trial. Peripheral blood for TCR sequencing was drawn from every dose cohort at baseline, at cycle 4 day 1 and at cycle 7 day 1. Samples came from an open-label, multicenter, first-in-human phase I dose-escalation trial of ivuxolimab. Adults with locally advanced or metastatic melanoma, renal cell carcinoma, hepatocellular carcinoma or head and neck squamous cell carcinoma were enrolled in the trial. Before TCR sequencing, CD4+ T cells and CD8+ T cells were sorted from peripheral blood as separate populations. On the study overall, not on this receptor specifically: The antigen specificity of the peripheral T cells that underwent clonal expansion was not determined. Partial responders in the 0.1-3.0 mg/kg groups had among the lowest normalized peripheral clonal expansion, especially among CD8+ T cells. Low levels of normalized T-cell clonal expansion were also seen in some patients who did not respond. Clonal expansion of both CD4+ and CD8+ blood T cells was observed from baseline to week 6 at doses 0.1 to 3.0 mg/kg. After ivuxolimab, expanded clones were on average more numerous among CD8+ T cells than among CD4+ T cells.

For sequencing of the TCRbeta CDR3 region, genomic DNA was extracted from the sorted cells. The immunoSEQ Assay was used to sequence the TCRbeta CDR3 regions. TCRdb limited this immuneACCESS table to in-frame rearrangements with V and J called. A share of clones is missing; checked studies link under half to unresolved V genes, and the rest is unexplained. Here the sample has about 46,000 clones; around 89% occur a single time. About an eighth of the sample rests with the top ten. The CDR3 numbers 14 residues from cysteine through phenylalanine. Here the CDR3 DNA is all that survives: 42 bases in frame from base 1. V lost 3 bases and J lost 1 base, and the count of bases not matched to a germline gene is 1. Looking up the germline V gene yields CDR1 SGDLS and CDR2 YYNGEE.

Source: CD4+ or CD8+ T cells sorted from blood, taken in a trial of the OX40 agonist ivuxolimab. The TCR originated in an adult with an advanced solid tumor such as melanoma, head and neck, liver or kidney cancer. This chain is built from TRBV9 and TRBJ1-5; the central 7 bases match TRBD1. The CDR3 protein is CASSAGGSNQPQHF. The nucleotide sequence reads TGTGCCAGCAGCGCAGGGGGAAGCAATCAGCCCCAGCATTTT.